The source of this T cell receptor beta chain is a study of cytomegalovirus exposure and HLA in healthy donors. Trimming removed 3 bases from V and 2 bases from J; junction bases left unmatched: 6. There are 15 residues in the CDR3. The germline V gene encodes CDR1 MNHEY and CDR2 SMNVEV (reference sequence). The PCR employed 60 Vbeta primers together with 13 Jbeta primers. Generated by immunoSEQ multiplex PCR, the TCRdb table keeps only in-frame clones and is missing some. The sample contains about 170,000 clones, 60% to 80% of which appear only once. Of note for this clone: What it recognizes is unknown.

Findings and caveats of the study: Most observed TCR sequences were rare, whereas some public TCRs were detected in many donors. Specificity of a few CMV-associated chains for CMV antigens was verified in vitro. Per published accounts, TCR beta sequences correctly predicted the HLA-A and HLA-B alleles of most subjects. In an earlier analysis, about 87% or about 30%: the productive usage of most TCR beta V segments.

This clonotype was sampled from a woman in her forties or fifties in good health and CMV-seropositive. The gene calls are TRBV27 and TRBJ2-7, with 8 bases lining up with TRBD1. The sequenced sample consisted of PBMCs. The DNA for the CDR3 is TGTGCCAGCAGTTTTCACGGACAGGGCCCCTACGAGCAGTACTTC. Amino acids: CASSFHGQGPYEQYF.